The 5 T cell receptor beta chains below all came from one sample that was sequenced in a study of graft-versus-host responses after intestinal transplantation. The repertoire was sequenced with immunoSEQ multiplex PCR; TCRdb's copy has only in-frame clones and lacks some. The data contain some 100,000 clones, 85% to 95% of them singletons. Which antigens these TCRs recognize remains unknown. Specimen: unstimulated CD8+ T cells sorted from spleen or lymph node cells, collected before transplant. The origin of the receptors is a human donor who was the organ donor for an intestinal transplant.

CDR3 residues: CASSPGGTLNEKLFF. CDR3 coding DNA: TGTGCCAGTAGTCCGGGGGGGACATTGAATGAAAAACTGTTTTTT. The V call is TRBV19, the J call TRBJ1-4; a possible D gene is TRBD1 (6 bases). There are 15 residues in the CDR3. Germline V gives CDR1 LNHDA, CDR2 SQIVND (reference sequence). V was trimmed by 5 bases and J by 5 bases, leaving 15 bases between them.

The chain carries TRBV2 and TRBJ2-3; 9 bases are a match to TRBD2. Germline lookup yields CDR1 SNHLY and CDR2 FYNNEI. The CDR3 contains 15 residues. The V and J ends lost 3 bases and 2 bases, in that order; junction bases with no gene match: 3. In DNA form, the CDR3 reads TGTGCCAGCAGTGAGGCTAGCGGGGCCACAGATACGCAGTATTTT. This gives the protein CASSEASGATDTQYF.

This clone was detected only once. The V and J genes are TRBV19 and TRBJ2-7; D possibly corresponds to TRBD2 (6 bases). From germline, CDR1 is LNHDA and CDR2 SQIVND (reference sequence). The CDR3 has 13 residues. V was trimmed by 1 base and J by 3 bases, leaving 7 bases between them. The CDR3 sequence is CASSIAGVYEQYF. The CDR3, as DNA: TGTGCCAGTAGTATAGCGGGAGTCTACGAGCAGTACTTC.

A few counts support this clone. This chain connects TRBV29-1 to TRBJ2-3; D not certain. The length of the CDR3 is 14 residues. In germline, CDR1 is SQVTM, CDR2 ANQGSEA. V gave up 6 bases and J gave up 0 bases, with 13 bases separating them. The chain's CDR3 is CSVVELPSTDTQYF. The CDR3 coding sequence is TGCAGCGTGGTTGAACTGCCTAGCACAGATACGCAGTATTTT.

The chain couples TRBV9 to TRBJ2-3; 8 positions agree with TRBD2. Germline-derived CDR1 and CDR2 are SGDLS and YYNGEE. This CDR3 region has 16 residues. V dropped 0 bases and J dropped 1; count of bases not matched to a gene: 4. CDR3 DNA: TGTGCCAGCAGCGTAGGGGTGCGGGGGGGCACAGATACGCAGTATTTT. Translated, it gives CASSVGVRGGTDTQYF.